This T cell receptor beta chain derives from a study of T cells after somatic rescue of genetic block (dated by TCRdb to 2020 to 2021). For the study in its entirety: What the study looked at was long-term robustness, specifically in a T-cell system that came about through somatic rescue of a genetic block in T-cell development.

Library generation was performed with the immunoSEQ multiplex PCR assay. The table comes from immuneACCESS by way of TCRdb, which keeps in-frame sequences with V and J called. Part of the clones is missing from these tables; in studies checked, under half for an unresolved V gene and the rest for unknown reasons. This sample has some 10,000 clones in its table, and about four fifths of those were observed once. The top ten clones comprise roughly 8% of the sample. Trimming costs V 5 bases and J 0 bases, and their ends lie 16 bases apart. The germline V gene encodes CDR1 SQVTM and CDR2 ANQGSEA. Counted from cysteine to phenylalanine, this CDR3 has 15 amino acids. Only the CDR3 part of the read is kept: 45 bases, read in frame from the first base. This clone was counted a few times. Its cognate antigen has yet to be identified. Base qualities are missing; no much larger clone stands one base away.

The sequence came from a boy between 10 and 17 years old. In this chain, TRBV29-1 is recombined with TRBJ1-1; the D gene cannot be named for sure. Sample: peripheral blood mononuclear cells (PBMCs). The sequence in DNA is TGCAGCGTTCCTAGTGGAGGAGTCTTGAACACTGAAGCTTTCTTT. Its translation reads: CSVPSGGVLNTEAFF.